This T cell receptor beta chain was retrieved from a study of T-cell reconstitution after alpha-beta-depleted transplantation in children. The authors prepared the TCRbeta library with unique molecular identifiers. TCRdb used MiXCR to reprocess the PCR reads, holding one entry per CDR3 protein. The sample yields a few hundred thousand distinct CDR3 sequences, 9.9% seen once. With 3 bases removed from V and 4 bases from J, the gap between germline ends came to 11 bases. The CDR3 spans 14 residues. The sample was PBMCs from the stem cell graft donor, taken from the stem cell graft. This chain uses TRBV12-3 or TRBV12-4 with TRBJ2-3; D is ambiguous. The origin of this receptor is a human donor who donated a stem cell graft to a child with SCID. The CDR3 DNA follows: TGTGCCAGCAGTTTGGTGGTGTCCGCAGATACGCAGTATTTT. Translated: CASSLVVSADTQYF.